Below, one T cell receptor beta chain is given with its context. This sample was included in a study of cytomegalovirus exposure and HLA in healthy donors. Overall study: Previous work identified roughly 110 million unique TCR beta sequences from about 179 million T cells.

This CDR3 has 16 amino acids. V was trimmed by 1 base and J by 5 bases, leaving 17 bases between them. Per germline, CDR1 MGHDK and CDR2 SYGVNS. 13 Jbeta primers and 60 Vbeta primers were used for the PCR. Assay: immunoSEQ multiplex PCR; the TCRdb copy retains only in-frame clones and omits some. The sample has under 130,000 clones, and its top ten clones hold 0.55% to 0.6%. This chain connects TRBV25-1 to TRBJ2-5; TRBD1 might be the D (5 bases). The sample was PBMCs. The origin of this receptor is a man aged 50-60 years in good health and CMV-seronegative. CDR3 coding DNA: TGTGCCAGCAGTGAATGGGGCACAGCGTCCGCGGAGACCCAGTACTTC. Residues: CASSEWGTASAETQYF.